These T cell receptor beta chains were read from a single sample in a study of Graves' ophthalmopathy and Graves' hyperthyroidism. TCRdb re-called the multiplex PCR reads with MiXCR, one entry per CDR3 protein. Seen here are approximately 640,000 distinct CDR3 sequences, about 41% observed once, and the top ten hold more than 2.5%. Sequencing was performed on peripheral blood. The receptors shown here come from an adult man with Graves' ophthalmopathy. Each CDR3 is given with its conserved first and last residue. A D gene is named only where the DNA matches it firmly. A row's size may be missing; if present it is once, few, many or a size class.

V,D,size,J,DNA,CDR3
TRBV4-3,NA,few,TRBJ2-7,TGCGCCAGCAGCCAAGAATGGGCAGGGGAGTGGGAGCAGTACTTC,CASSQEWAGEWEQYF
TRBV11-2,NA,many,TRBJ2-2,TGTGCCAGCTCTGGGCCCGGGGAGCTGTTTTTT,CASSGPGELFF
TRBV6-6,NA,few,TRBJ2-7,TGTGCCAGCAGTTATGATAGGGGGTCCGACGAGCAGTACTTC,CASSYDRGSDEQYF
TRBV6-6,NA,NA,TRBJ2-5,TGTGCCAGCACGACGGCCACCTACGAGACCCAGTACTTC,CASTTATYETQYF
TRBV10-3,NA,many,TRBJ2-2,TGTGCCATCAGCTCCACCGGGGAGCTGTTTTTT,CAISSTGELFF
TRBV29-1,NA,many,TRBJ1-1,TGCAGCGTTGCCGGTCCTGAAGCTTTCTTT,CSVAGPEAFF
TRBV6-5,TRBD2,many,TRBJ2-5,TGTGCCAGCAGTGGCCTTGTAGCGGGGCAAGAGACCCAGTACTTC,CASSGLVAGQETQYF
TRBV7-9,TRBD1,many,TRBJ2-5,TGTGCCAGCCGGGACAGTTACCAAGAGACCCAGTACTTC,CASRDSYQETQYF
TRBV14,NA,many,TRBJ2-7,TGTGCCAGCAGCCCCCGTGGGACAAACTACGAGCAGTACTTC,CASSPRGTNYEQYF
TRBV12-3/TRBV12-4,NA,many,TRBJ1-1,TGTGCCAGCAAGCCGACGGAGAACACTGAAGCTTTCTTT,CASKPTENTEAFF
TRBV7-9,NA,many,TRBJ1-2,TGTGCCAGCAGCTTAGCGCCGGGGGGGGGCTACACCTTC,CASSLAPGGGYTF
TRBV2,NA,NA,TRBJ1-5,TGTGCCAGCAGTTTATCATGGCAGGACAATCAGCCCCAGCATTTT,CASSLSWQDNQPQHF
TRBV24-1,TRBD1,NA,TRBJ2-7,TGTGCCACCAGTTACCCTCGACAGGGGGTGTACGAGCAGTACTTC,CATSYPRQGVYEQYF
TRBV29-1,NA,NA,TRBJ2-2,TGCGGCACCAGATCGAACACCGGGGAGCTGTTTTTT,CGTRSNTGELFF
TRBV29-1,TRBD1,NA,TRBJ2-6,TGCAGCGTTTGGGGCCAGGGGGATGGCTCTGGGGCCAACGTCCTGACTTTC,CSVWGQGDGSGANVLTF
TRBV19,TRBD1,many,TRBJ2-7,TGTGCCAGTAGTCGGGACAGTGCCTACGAGCAGTACTTC,CASSRDSAYEQYF
TRBV29-1,NA,NA,TRBJ1-1,TGCAGCGTCGAGAACTCTGAAGCTTTCTTT,CSVENSEAFF
TRBV10-3,TRBD2,few,TRBJ2-7,TGTGCCAGCAGTGGACCGGGACTAGCGGGAGGGCCCGGCTACGAGCAGTACTTC,CASSGPGLAGGPGYEQYF
TRBV6-2/TRBV6-3,TRBD1,NA,TRBJ1-2,TGTGCCAGCAACAGGCAGGGGGCGCAAGGCTATGGCTACACCTTC,CASNRQGAQGYGYTF
TRBV9,TRBD1,NA,TRBJ1-6,TGTGCCAGCAGCGGCGGACAGGGGGCTTATTCACCCCTCCACTTT,CASSGGQGAYSPLHF
TRBV10-3,NA,NA,TRBJ1-1,TGTGCCAGCAGTTACGGAGGACACACTGAAGCTTTCTTT,CASSYGGHTEAFF
TRBV12-3/TRBV12-4,NA,many,TRBJ1-2,TGTGCCAGCAGTTTATCCGACTATGGCTACACCTTC,CASSLSDYGYTF
TRBV27,TRBD1,many,TRBJ1-2,TGTGCCAGCAGTCCCTCCGGACAGGGAGGGAGCTACACCTTC,CASSPSGQGGSYTF
TRBV20-1,NA,NA,TRBJ1-4,TGCAGTGCTAGCGGGAGGGCAGTGGAAAAACTGTTTTTT,CSASGRAVEKLFF
TRBV10-3,TRBD1,NA,TRBJ1-1,TGTGCCAGCAGACACCTAGGGAAGGGGGCAACGTTGGGCACTGAAGCTTTCTTT,CASRHLGKGATLGTEAFF
TRBV2,TRBD1,many,TRBJ2-7,TGTGCCAGCAGTGAAGGACAGGGGATCGGTTACGAGCAGTACTTC,CASSEGQGIGYEQYF
TRBV20-1,TRBD2,many,TRBJ2-2,TGCAGTGCTTGGAGCGGGGCGAACACCGGGGAGCTGTTTTTT,CSAWSGANTGELFF
TRBV19,TRBD1,many,TRBJ1-1,TGTGCCAGTATACCGGACAGGGGAAGTAGCACTGAAGCTTTCTTT,CASIPDRGSSTEAFF
TRBV7-2,NA,once,TRBJ1-5,TGTGCCAGCAGCTTACAGGGGTGGGAGCAGCCCCAGCATTTT,CASSLQGWEQPQHF